This T cell receptor beta chain appears in the sequencing data of a study of STAT3 mutations in large granular lymphocyte leukemia. Study at large: Among longitudinally sequenced T-LGLL patients, roughly half had canonical activating STAT3 mutations detected.

Concerning this clone itself: The antigen is undetermined.

Per germline, CDR1 MNHNY and CDR2 SVGAGI (reference sequence). V was trimmed by 3 bases and J by 0 bases, leaving 9 bases between them. The CDR3 has 15 residues. Study-wide findings and caveats: In T-cell large granular lymphocyte leukemia, about half of patients showed multiple immunodominant subclonotypes.

Around 40,000 productive templates were obtained per sample on average. Generated by immunoSEQ multiplex PCR, the TCRdb table keeps only in-frame clones and is missing some. The table shows 8,000 to 11,000 clones, with around nine tenths occurring only once. This clonotype was sampled from a man in his 60s with T-cell large granular lymphocyte leukemia. Some clones in this sample may be carry-over from other donors' samples. Specimen: peripheral blood mononuclear cells. The chain combines TRBV6-6 with TRBJ1-5, with D hard to call. Here the CDR3 reads CASSYGEYSNQPQHF. CDR3 bases: TGTGCCAGCAGTTATGGGGAGTATAGCAATCAGCCCCAGCATTTT.